Sequencing of this T cell receptor (beta chain) was carried out in a study of blood T cell repertoires in COVID-19. Trimming stripped 1 base from V and 0 bases from J, with 7 bases between. CDR3 length: 15 residues. Germline CDR1 LNHDA, CDR2 SQIVND (reference sequence). Using immunoSEQ multiplex PCR, the repertoire was profiled, and TCRdb retains in-frame clones only, with some absent. The repertoire holds more than 150,000 clones, with roughly four fifths as singletons. The genes are TRBV19 and TRBJ2-1; the D is unclear. The receptor was isolated from a man aged 65 to 85 who had recovered from COVID-19. Specimen: peripheral blood. The CDR3 protein is CASSIGALSYNEQFF. The CDR3 coding sequence is TGTGCCAGTAGTATAGGGGCGCTCTCCTACAATGAGCAGTTCTTC. Filled out from reference TRBV19 and TRBJ2-1, the complete variable domain reads DGGITQSPKYLFRKEGQNVTLSCEQNLNHDAMYWYRQDPGQGLRLIYYSQIVNDFQKGDIAEGYSVSREKKESFPLTVTSAQKNPTAFYLCASSIGALSYNEQFFGPGTRLTVL.